A single sample gave rise to the 13 T cell receptor beta chains below, sequenced in a study of cytomegalovirus exposure and HLA in healthy donors (dated by TCRdb to about 2017). The protocol used for the library was the immunoSEQ multiplex PCR assay. For the multiplex PCR, a mixture combining 60 forward primers for TCR Vbeta segments and 13 reverse primers for TCR Jbeta segments was used. Sourced from immuneACCESS, this table was stored by TCRdb with only in-frame sequences that have V and J called. A share of the clones is absent; for the studies checked, an unresolved V gene accounts for under half, and the remainder has no known explanation. This sample holds approximately 160,000 clones; roughly four fifths were observed only once. Of the sample, around 3% falls within the top ten clones. Sequenced sample: PBMCs. These receptors were obtained from a woman between 45 and 65 years old in good health and CMV-seropositive.

V is TRBV5-4 and J is TRBJ1-1; 10 nucleotides agree with TRBD1. The CDR3 runs 13 residues. V lost 4 bases to trimming and J lost 4 bases; unmatched junction nucleotides: 1. Germline-derived CDR1 and CDR2 are SGHNT and YYREEE (reference sequence). This chain's CDR3 is CASSRDRGTEAFF. Written as DNA, the CDR3 is TGTGCCAGCAGCCGGGACAGGGGCACTGAAGCTTTCTTT.

DNA of the CDR3: TGCGCCAGCAGCTTTGGGGGGAGCAGGCTGGATGGCTACACCTTC. It specifies CASSFGGSRLDGYTF. This chain joins TRBV5-1 and TRBJ1-2; TRBD1 is a possible D gene (5 bases). The CDR3 runs 15 residues. From germline, CDR1 is SGHRS and CDR2 YFSETQ. Deletions cut 2 bases from V and 6 bases from J, with 17 bases between.

This clone was counted a few times. The J gene is TRBJ2-7, the V gene TRBV27, with D possibly being TRBD1 (5 bases). The V and J ends lost 1 base and 3 bases respectively, with 10 bases between them. The CDR3 is 14 residues long. The germline V gene has CDR1 MNHEY and CDR2 SMNVEV (reference sequence). The CDR3 DNA follows: TGTGCCAGCAGTTTATTTCTTCAGGGCTACGAGCAGTACTTC. It is translated as CASSLFLQGYEQYF.

This rearrangement joins TRBV7-3 to TRBJ1-1, with a weak D call TRBD1 (5 bases). The CDR3 contains 13 residues. The V end lost 0 bases, the J end lost 5 bases, and 7 bases lay between the germline ends. The germline gives CDR1 SGHTA, CDR2 FQGTGA. This CDR3 reads CASSLTGGTEAFF. In nucleotides, the CDR3 is TGTGCCAGCAGCTTAACCGGGGGGACTGAAGCTTTCTTT.

This clone was recorded a few times. A read error may produce the germline difference seen at one junction end. The rearrangement links TRBV29-1 to TRBJ1-2; 10 positions agree with TRBD1. There are 13 residues in the CDR3. Germline V lookup: CDR1 SQVTM, CDR2 ANQGSEA. In DNA form, the CDR3 reads TGCACCGTTCTAACGACAGGGGGCAGTGGCTACACCTTC. Translating gives CTVLTTGGSGYTF. Full variable domain (remainder filled in from reference TRBV29-1 and TRBJ1-2): SAVISQKPSRDICQRGTSLTIQCQVDSQVTMMFWYRQQPGQSLTLIATANQGSEATYESGFVIDKFPISRPNLTFSTLTVSNMSPEDSSIYLCTVLTTGGSGYTFGSGTRLTVV.

V usage is TRBV7-3 and J usage is TRBJ2-5; D possibly corresponds to TRBD2 (6 bases). The germline CDR1 and CDR2 sequences are SGHTA and FQGTGA. The CDR3 sequence is 13 residues long. Trimming removed 5 bases from V and 1 base from J, with 8 bases in between. The CDR3 protein is CASSQTSQETQYF. Here the CDR3 DNA reads TGTGCCAGCAGCCAGACTAGCCAAGAGACCCAGTACTTC.

This chain uses TRBV27 with TRBJ2-1; weak D call: TRBD2 (6 bases). The germline gives CDR1 MNHEY, CDR2 SMNVEV (reference sequence). Trimming left V 8 bases short and J 6 bases short, with 20 bases between. This CDR3 has 15 amino acids. The CDR3 coding sequence is TGTGCCAGCCGACGGGACTTAGGGTATGGCAATGAGCAGTTCTTC. As protein: CASRRDLGYGNEQFF.

The chain employs TRBV9 and TRBJ2-3, with D tentatively TRBD2 (6 bases). This CDR3 has 14 residues. The germline V gene has CDR1 SGDLS and CDR2 YYNGEE. Trimming stripped 3 bases from V and 6 bases from J, with 14 bases between. The CDR3 region is CASSAGAVIDTQYF. The CDR3 nucleotides are TGTGCCAGCAGCGCGGGAGCGGTTATTGATACGCAGTATTTT.

The V call is TRBV29-1, the J call TRBJ1-2; perhaps TRBD1 as D (6 bases). Germline values: CDR1 SQVTM, CDR2 ANQGSEA. This CDR3 comprises 13 residues. With 1 base removed from V and 8 bases from J, the gap between germline ends came to 14 bases. CDR3 in DNA: TGCAGCGTTGAAGCCGCCACAGGGAGCGGCTACACCTTC. Amino acids: CSVEAATGSGYTF.

The DNA for the CDR3 is TGTGCCACCCGCCTAGGACAAATGAACACTGAAGCTTTCTTT. It encodes CATRLGQMNTEAFF. The genes are TRBV15 and TRBJ1-1; D might be TRBD1 (5 bases). Germline CDR1 reads LNHNV; CDR2 reads YYDKDF (reference sequence). Trimming pared 8 bases from V and 0 bases from J, leaving 13 bases between. The CDR3 spans 14 residues.

DNA of the CDR3: TGCGCCAGCAGCCAAGTGGGGGCAAGGCAGTCCCAGCATTTT. It specifies CASSQVGARQSQHF. This sequence joins TRBV4-1 and TRBJ1-5; weak D call: TRBD1 (6 bases). The CDR3 loop spans 14 amino acids. Trimming shortened V by 1 base and J by 11 bases, and 15 bases separated the two germline ends. Germline loops: CDR1 MGHRA, CDR2 YSYEKL.

V and J are TRBV19 and TRBJ1-2, with a tentative D call TRBD1 (5 bases). CDR3 size: 12 residues. Germline CDR1 reads LNHDA; CDR2 reads SQIVND (reference sequence). The V gene lost 5 bases and the J gene lost 4 bases, with 8 bases spanning the gap. For the CDR3, the DNA is TGTGCCAGTAGTCGGGGGACCTATGGCTACACCTTC. This encodes CASSRGTYGYTF.

The V gene is TRBV7-9, the J gene TRBJ2-7, with 7 positions matching TRBD1. Germline CDR1 reads SEHNR; CDR2 reads FQNEAQ (reference sequence). The CDR3 runs to 14 residues. J lost 7 bases, V lost 4 bases, and 10 bases had no gene match. The CDR3 loop is CASSSPDRSPEQYF. The CDR3 nucleotides read TGTGCCAGCAGCTCCCCGGACAGGTCCCCTGAGCAGTACTTC. Variable domain in full (rest from reference TRBV7-9 and TRBJ2-7): DTGVSQNPRHKITKRGQNVTFRCDPISEHNRLYWYRQTLGQGPEFLTYFQNEAQLEKSRLLSDRFSAERPKGSFSTLEIQRTEQGDSAMYLCASSSPDRSPEQYFGPGTRLTVT.